This T cell receptor (beta chain) emerged from a study of blood T cell repertoires in COVID-19. Background on the study: The study drew acute and convalescent COVID-19 samples from the United States, Italy and Spain. The analysed material was cDNA or gDNA that came from T cells, B-cell-depleted T cells, or PBMCs.

The CDR3 is 16 residues long. Germline V gene data show CDR1 as SGHRS and CDR2 as YFSETQ. The trim removed 0 bases at V and 3 bases at J, leaving 3 bases unmatched. In the source study's methods: Researchers report that nucleated cell counts were estimated from reference gene primer amplification. Data came from immunoSEQ multiplex PCR; TCRdb stores just in-frame clones and leaves some out. V and J calls and clone size are copied from that table; D and trimming were computed from the DNA. The profile shows around 250,000 clones, about nine tenths of them singletons. Input material: peripheral blood. The chain uses TRBV5-1 and TRBJ2-2; TRBD1 agrees at 9 bases. This sequence originates from a woman between 35 and 50 years old who had recovered from COVID-19. The CDR3 sequence is CASSLAGTGYTGELFF. The CDR3 DNA follows: TGCGCCAGCAGCTTGGCGGGGACAGGGTACACCGGGGAGCTGTTTTTT.